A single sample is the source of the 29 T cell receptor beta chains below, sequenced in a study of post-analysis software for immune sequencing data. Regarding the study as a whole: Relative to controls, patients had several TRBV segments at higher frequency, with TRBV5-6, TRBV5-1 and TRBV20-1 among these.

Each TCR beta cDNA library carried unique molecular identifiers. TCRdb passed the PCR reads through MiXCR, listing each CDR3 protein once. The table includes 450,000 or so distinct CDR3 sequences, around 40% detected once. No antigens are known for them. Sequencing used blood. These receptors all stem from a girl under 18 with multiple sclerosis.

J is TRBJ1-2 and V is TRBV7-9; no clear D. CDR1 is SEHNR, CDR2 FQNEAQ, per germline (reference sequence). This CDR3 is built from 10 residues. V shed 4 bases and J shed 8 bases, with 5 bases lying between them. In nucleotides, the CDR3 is TGTGCCAGCAGCTCGTCGGGCTACACCTTC. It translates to CASSSSGYTF.

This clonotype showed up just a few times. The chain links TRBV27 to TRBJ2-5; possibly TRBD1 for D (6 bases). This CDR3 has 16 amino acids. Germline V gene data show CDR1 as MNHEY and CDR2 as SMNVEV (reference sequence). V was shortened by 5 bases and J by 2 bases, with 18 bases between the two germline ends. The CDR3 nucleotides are TGTGCCAGCAGTCTCAGAGGGACACGGGGTCAAGAGACCCAGTACTTC. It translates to CASSLRGTRGQETQYF.

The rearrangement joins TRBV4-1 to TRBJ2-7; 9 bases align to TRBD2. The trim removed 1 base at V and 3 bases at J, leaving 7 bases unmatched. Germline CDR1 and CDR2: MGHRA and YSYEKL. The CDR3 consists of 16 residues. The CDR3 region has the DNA TGCGCCAGCAGCCAAGGGACTAGCGCTTCAAGCTACGAGCAGTACTTC. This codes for CASSQGTSASSYEQYF.

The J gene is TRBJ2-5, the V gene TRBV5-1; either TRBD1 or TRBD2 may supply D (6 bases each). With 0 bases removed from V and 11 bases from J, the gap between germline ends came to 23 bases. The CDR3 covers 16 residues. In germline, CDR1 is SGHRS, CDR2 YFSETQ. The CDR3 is CASSLEGDFLYEAQYF. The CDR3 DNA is TGCGCCAGCAGCTTGGAGGGGGACTTCCTCTACGAGGCGCAGTACTTC.

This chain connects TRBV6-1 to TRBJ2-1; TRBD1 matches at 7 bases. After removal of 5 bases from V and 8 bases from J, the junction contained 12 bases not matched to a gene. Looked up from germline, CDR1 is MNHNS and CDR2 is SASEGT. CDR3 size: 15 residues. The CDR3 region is CASSLGRQGHYEQFF. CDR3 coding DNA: TGTGCCAGCAGTCTTGGCAGACAGGGACATTATGAGCAGTTCTTC.

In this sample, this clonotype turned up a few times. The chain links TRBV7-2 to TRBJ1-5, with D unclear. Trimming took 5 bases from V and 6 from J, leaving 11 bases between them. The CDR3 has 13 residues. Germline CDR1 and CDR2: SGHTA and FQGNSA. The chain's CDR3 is CASSRSESQPQHF. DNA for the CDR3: TGTGCCAGCAGCCGAAGTGAGAGTCAGCCCCAGCATTTT. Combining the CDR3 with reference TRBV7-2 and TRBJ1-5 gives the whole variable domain GAGVSQSPSNKVTEKGKDVELRCDPISGHTALYWYRQSLGQGLEFLIYFQGNSAPDKSGLPSDRFSAERTGGSVSTLTIQRTQQEDSAVYLCASSRSESQPQHFGDGTRLSIL.

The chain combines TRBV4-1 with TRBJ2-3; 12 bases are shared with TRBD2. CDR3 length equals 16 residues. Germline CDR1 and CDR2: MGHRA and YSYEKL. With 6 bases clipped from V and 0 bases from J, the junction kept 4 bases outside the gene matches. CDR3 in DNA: TGCGCCAGCAGTGGGCTAGCGGGAGGGAGCACAGATACGCAGTATTTT. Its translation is CASSGLAGGSTDTQYF.

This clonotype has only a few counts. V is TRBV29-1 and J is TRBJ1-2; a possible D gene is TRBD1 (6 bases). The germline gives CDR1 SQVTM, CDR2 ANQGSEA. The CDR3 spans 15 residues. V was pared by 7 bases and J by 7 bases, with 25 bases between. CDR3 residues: CSASGVPGQGSGYTF. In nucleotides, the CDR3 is TGCAGCGCTTCAGGGGTCCCTGGGCAGGGGTCTGGCTACACCTTC.

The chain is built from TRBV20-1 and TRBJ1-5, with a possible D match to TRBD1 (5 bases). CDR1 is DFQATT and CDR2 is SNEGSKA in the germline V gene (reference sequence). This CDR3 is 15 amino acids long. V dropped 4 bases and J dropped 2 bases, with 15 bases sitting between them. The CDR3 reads CSANDLRGGNQPQHF. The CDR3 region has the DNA TGCAGTGCTAACGATCTTAGGGGAGGCAATCAGCCCCAGCATTTT.

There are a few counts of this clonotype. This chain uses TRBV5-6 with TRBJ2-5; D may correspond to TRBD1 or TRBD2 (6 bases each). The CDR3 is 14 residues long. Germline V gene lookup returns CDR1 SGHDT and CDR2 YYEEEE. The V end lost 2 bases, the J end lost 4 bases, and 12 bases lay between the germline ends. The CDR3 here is CASSFRSGAETQYF. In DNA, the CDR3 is TGTGCCAGCAGCTTTCGTTCGGGGGCAGAGACCCAGTACTTC. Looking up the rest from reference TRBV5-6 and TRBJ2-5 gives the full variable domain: DAGVTQSPTHLIKTRGQQVTLRCSPKSGHDTVSWYQQALGQGPQFIFQYYEEEERQRGNFPDRFSGHQFPNYSSELNVNALLLGDSALYLCASSFRSGAETQYFGPGTRLLVL.

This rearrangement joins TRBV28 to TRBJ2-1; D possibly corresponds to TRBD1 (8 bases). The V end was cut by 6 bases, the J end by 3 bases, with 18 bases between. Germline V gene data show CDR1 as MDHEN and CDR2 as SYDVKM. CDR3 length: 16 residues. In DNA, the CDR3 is TGTGCCAGCAGGTTGGGGAGGGACAGGTTCTACAATGAGCAGTTCTTC. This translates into CASRLGRDRFYNEQFF.

The DNA of the CDR3 is TGTGCCAGCAGCCTCCTAGCGGGGGGCGGCAATGAGCAGTTCTTC. Its protein product is CASSLLAGGGNEQFF. J is TRBJ2-1 and V is TRBV12-3 or TRBV12-4; 11 bases agree with TRBD2. The ends lost 6 bases at V and 6 bases at J; junction bases unmatched: 7. The CDR3 has 15 amino acids.

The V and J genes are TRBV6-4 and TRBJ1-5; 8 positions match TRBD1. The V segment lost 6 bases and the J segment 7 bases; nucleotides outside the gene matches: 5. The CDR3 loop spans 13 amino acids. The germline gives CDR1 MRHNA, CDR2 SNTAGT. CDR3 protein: CASSQGAEQPQHF. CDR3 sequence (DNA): TGTGCCAGCAGCCAGGGGGCTGAGCAGCCCCAGCATTTT.

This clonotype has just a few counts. CDR3 in DNA: TGCGCCAGCAGCACGGCTCAGTCTTTCTACGAGCAGTACTTC. Protein: CASSTAQSFYEQYF. J is TRBJ2-7 and V is TRBV5-1; unclear D gene. The CDR3 has 14 amino acids. Germline CDR1 is SGHRS and CDR2 is YFSETQ. With 4 bases removed from V and 3 bases from J, the gap between germline ends came to 14 bases. Full variable domain (rest looked up from reference TRBV5-1 and TRBJ2-7): KAGVTQTPRYLIKTRGQQVTLSCSPISGHRSVSWYQQTPGQGLQFLFEYFSETQRNKGNFPGRFSGRQFSNSRSEMNVSTLELGDSALYLCASSTAQSFYEQYFGPGTRLTVT.

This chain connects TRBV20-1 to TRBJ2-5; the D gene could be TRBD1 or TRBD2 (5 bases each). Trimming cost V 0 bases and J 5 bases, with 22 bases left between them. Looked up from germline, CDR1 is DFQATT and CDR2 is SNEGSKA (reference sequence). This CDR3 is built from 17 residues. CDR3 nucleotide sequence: TGCAGTGCTAGAGATCCCAATCCGGGACCCGGTGGGGAGACCCAGTACTTC. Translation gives CSARDPNPGPGGETQYF.

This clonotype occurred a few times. CDR3 protein: CASSPRTSGRLETQYF. CDR3 DNA sequence: TGTGCCAGCAGCCCCCGGACTAGCGGGAGGTTAGAGACCCAGTACTTC. The chain employs TRBV7-2 and TRBJ2-5, with 14 bases fitting TRBD2. The J segment lost 4 bases and the V segment lost 5 bases, leaving 6 bases of the junction unmatched. The CDR3 has 16 amino acids. Germline V lookup: CDR1 SGHTA, CDR2 FQGNSA. Complete variable domain (other parts from reference TRBV7-2 and TRBJ2-5): GAGVSQSPSNKVTEKGKDVELRCDPISGHTALYWYRQSLGQGLEFLIYFQGNSAPDKSGLPSDRFSAERTGGSVSTLTIQRTQQEDSAVYLCASSPRTSGRLETQYFGPGTRLLVL.

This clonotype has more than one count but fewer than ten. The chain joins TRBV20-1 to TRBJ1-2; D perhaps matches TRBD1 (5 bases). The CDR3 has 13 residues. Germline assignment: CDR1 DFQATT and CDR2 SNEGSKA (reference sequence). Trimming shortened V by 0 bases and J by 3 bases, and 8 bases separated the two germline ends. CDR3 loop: CSAREDMDYGYTF. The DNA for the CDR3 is TGCAGTGCTAGAGAGGACATGGACTATGGCTACACCTTC.

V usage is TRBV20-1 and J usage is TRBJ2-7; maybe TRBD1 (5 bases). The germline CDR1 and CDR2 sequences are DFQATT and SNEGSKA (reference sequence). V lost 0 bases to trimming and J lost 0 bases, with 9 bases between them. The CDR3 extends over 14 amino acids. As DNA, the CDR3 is TGCAGTGCTAGAGATTGGGGCGACTCCTACGAGCAGTACTTC. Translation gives CSARDWGDSYEQYF.

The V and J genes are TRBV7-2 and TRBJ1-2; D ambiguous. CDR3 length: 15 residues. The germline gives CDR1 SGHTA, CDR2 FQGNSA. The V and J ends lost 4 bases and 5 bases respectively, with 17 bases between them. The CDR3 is CASSSKGPGWYGYTF. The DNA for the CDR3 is TGTGCCAGCAGCTCAAAAGGACCGGGGTGGTATGGCTACACCTTC.

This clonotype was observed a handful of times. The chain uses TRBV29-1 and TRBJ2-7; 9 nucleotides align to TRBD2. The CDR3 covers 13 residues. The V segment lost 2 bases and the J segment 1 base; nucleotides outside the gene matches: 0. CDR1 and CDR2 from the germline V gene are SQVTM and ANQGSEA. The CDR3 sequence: CSVELAGSYEQYF. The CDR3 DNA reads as TGCAGCGTTGAACTAGCGGGATCCTACGAGCAGTACTTC.

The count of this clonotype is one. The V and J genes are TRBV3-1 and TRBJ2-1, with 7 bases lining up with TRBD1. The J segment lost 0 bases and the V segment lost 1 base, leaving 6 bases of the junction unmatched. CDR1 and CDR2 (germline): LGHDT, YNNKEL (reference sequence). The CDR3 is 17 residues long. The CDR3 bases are TGTGCCAGCAGCCAAGTGCGACAGGGCAGCTCCTACAATGAGCAGTTCTTC. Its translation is CASSQVRQGSSYNEQFF.

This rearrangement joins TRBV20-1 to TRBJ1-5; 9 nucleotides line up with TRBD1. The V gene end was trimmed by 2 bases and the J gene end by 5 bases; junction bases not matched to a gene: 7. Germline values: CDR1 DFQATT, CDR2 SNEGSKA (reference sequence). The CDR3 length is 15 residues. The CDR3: CSARLPGQGHQPQHF. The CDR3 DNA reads TGCAGTGCTAGACTGCCGGGACAGGGACATCAGCCCCAGCATTTT.

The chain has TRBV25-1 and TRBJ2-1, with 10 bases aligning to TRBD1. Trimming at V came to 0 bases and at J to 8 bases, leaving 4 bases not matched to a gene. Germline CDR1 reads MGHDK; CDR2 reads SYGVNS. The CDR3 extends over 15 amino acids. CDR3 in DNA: TGTGCCAGCAGTGAATATGGGACAGGGGACGATGAGCAGTTCTTC. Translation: CASSEYGTGDDEQFF. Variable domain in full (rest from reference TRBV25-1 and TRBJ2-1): EADIYQTPRYLVIGTGKKITLECSQTMGHDKMYWYQQDPGMELHLIHYSYGVNSTEKGDLSSESTVSRIRTEHFPLTLESARPSHTSQYLCASSEYGTGDDEQFFGPGTRLTVL.

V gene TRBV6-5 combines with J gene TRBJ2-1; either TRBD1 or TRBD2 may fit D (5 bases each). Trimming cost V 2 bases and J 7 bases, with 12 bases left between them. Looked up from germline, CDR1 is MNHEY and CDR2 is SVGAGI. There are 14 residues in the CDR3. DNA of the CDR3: TGTGCCAGCAGTTACGGTGGGGCGGGTAATGAGCAGTTCTTC. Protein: CASSYGGAGNEQFF.

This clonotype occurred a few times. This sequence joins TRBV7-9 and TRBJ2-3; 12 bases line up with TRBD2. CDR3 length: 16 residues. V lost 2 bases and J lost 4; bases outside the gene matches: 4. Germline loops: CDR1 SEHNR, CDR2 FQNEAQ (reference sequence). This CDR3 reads CASSLRTSGTPDTQYF. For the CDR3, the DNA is TGTGCCAGCAGCTTACGGACTAGCGGGACCCCAGATACGCAGTATTTT.

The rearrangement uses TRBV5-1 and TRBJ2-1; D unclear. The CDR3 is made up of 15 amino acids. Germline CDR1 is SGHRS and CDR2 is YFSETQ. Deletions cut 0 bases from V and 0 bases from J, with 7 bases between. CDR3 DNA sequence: TGCGCCAGCAGCTTGGCCTTGAGCTCCTACAATGAGCAGTTCTTC. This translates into CASSLALSSYNEQFF.

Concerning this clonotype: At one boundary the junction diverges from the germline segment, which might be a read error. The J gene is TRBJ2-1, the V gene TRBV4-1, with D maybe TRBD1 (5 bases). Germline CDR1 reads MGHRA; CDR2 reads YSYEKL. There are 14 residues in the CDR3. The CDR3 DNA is TGCGCCAGCAGACAAGGCCGGTTGGTGGGGCTGCAGTTCTTC. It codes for CASRQGRLVGLQFF.

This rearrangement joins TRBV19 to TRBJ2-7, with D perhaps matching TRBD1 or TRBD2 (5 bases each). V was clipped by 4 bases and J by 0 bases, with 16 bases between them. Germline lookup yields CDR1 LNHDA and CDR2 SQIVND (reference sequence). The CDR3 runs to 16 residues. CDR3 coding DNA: TGTGCCAGTAGTAGCGTCGGGACGGCGAGCTCCTACGAGCAGTACTTC. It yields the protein CASSSVGTASSYEQYF. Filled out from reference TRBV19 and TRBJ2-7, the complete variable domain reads DGGITQSPKYLFRKEGQNVTLSCEQNLNHDAMYWYRQDPGQGLRLIYYSQIVNDFQKGDIAEGYSVSREKKESFPLTVTSAQKNPTAFYLCASSSVGTASSYEQYFGPGTRLTVT.

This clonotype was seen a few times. Written as DNA, the CDR3 is TGTGCCAGCAGTCCAGAGAACTATGGCTACACCTTC. Its translation is CASSPENYGYTF. The chain couples TRBV12-3 or TRBV12-4 to TRBJ1-2; D is uncertain. This CDR3 contains 12 residues. The V end lost 5 bases, the J end lost 2 bases, and 6 bases lay between the germline ends.